This TCR beta chain originates from a study of T cells in Graves' hyperthyroidism and ophthalmopathy. Study-level findings and limits: Among clonotypes expanded in thyroid above 0.001, most were also found in blood.

Trimming stripped 6 bases from V and 1 base from J, with 9 bases between. CDR1 is SQVTM, CDR2 ANQGSEA, per germline. This CDR3 spans 12 amino acids. TCR beta CDR3 region amplification was performed from RNA transcripts. With the HTBI primer set, the TCR CDR3 went through a first round of RT-PCR. TCRdb called the multiplex PCR reads again in MiXCR, with one record for every CDR3 protein. The sample shows 600,000 or so distinct CDR3 sequences, roughly 15% of them seen only once. This clonotype was observed a handful of times. Its specificity is not known. On the basis of clinical symptoms, serum thyroxine and TRAb, thyroid ultrasound and orbital computed tomography, diagnoses were made.

This clonotype was obtained from a woman in her forties or fifties with Graves' ophthalmopathy. The chain recombines TRBV29-1 with TRBJ2-5; D not resolved. Sequenced sample: blood. CDR3 amino acids: CSVGRLQETQYF. DNA of the CDR3: TGCAGCGTCGGACGGCTCCAAGAGACCCAGTACTTC.